This TCR beta chain was sequenced for a study of blood T cell repertoires in COVID-19. The overall study: Both acute and convalescent COVID-19 samples were obtained from the United States, Italy and Spain. PBMCs, B-cell-depleted T cells, or T cells were the source of the cDNA or gDNA that made up the material.

This CDR3 has 16 residues. V was cut by 5 bases and J by 1 base, with 17 bases left in between. The germline CDR1 and CDR2 sequences are LGHDT and YNNKEL (reference sequence). Per the original data handling: Estimated nucleated cell counts came from reference gene primer amplification. Sequenced by immunoSEQ multiplex PCR; TCRdb stores in-frame clones only, minus some. V and J calls and clone size are those listed in that table; D and trimming were worked out from the DNA. The profile shows 120,000 or so clones, 70% to 85% of them singletons. This chain uses TRBV3-1 (or the pseudogene TRBV3-2) with TRBJ1-1, with D hard to call. The TCR comes from a woman in her seventies with acute or convalescent COVID-19. The material sequenced was peripheral blood. The CDR3: CASSSMVQRENTEAFF. For the CDR3, the DNA is TGTGCCAGCAGCTCGATGGTACAGCGGGAGAACACTGAAGCTTTCTTT.